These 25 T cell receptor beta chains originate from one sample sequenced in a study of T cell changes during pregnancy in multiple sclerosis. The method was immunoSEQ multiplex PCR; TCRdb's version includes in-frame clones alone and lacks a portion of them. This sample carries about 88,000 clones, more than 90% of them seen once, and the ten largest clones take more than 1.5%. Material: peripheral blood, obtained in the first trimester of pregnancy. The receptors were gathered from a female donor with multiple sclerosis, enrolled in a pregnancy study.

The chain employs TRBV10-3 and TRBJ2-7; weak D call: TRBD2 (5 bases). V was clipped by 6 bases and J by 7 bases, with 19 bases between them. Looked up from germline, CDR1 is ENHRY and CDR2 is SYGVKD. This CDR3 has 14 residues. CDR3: CAISLGIAGLEQYF. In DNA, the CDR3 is TGTGCCATCAGCCTCGGGATTGCGGGTTTGGAGCAGTACTTC.

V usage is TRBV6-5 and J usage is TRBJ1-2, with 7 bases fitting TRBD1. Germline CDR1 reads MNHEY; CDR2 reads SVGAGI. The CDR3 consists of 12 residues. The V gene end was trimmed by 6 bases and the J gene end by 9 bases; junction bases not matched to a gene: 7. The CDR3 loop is CASSQGVGSYTF. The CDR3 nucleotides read TGTGCCAGCAGCCAGGGGGTCGGGAGCTACACCTTC.

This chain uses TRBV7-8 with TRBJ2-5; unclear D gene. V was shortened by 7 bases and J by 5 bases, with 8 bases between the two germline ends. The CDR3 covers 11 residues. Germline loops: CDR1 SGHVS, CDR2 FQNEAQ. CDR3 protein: CASTNMETQYF. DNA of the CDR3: TGTGCCAGCACCAACATGGAGACCCAGTACTTC.

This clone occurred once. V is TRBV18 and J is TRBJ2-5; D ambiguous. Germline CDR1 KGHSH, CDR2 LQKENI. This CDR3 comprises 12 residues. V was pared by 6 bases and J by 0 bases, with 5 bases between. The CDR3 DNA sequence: TGTGCCAGCTCCGAGTACCAAGAGACCCAGTACTTC. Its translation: CASSEYQETQYF.

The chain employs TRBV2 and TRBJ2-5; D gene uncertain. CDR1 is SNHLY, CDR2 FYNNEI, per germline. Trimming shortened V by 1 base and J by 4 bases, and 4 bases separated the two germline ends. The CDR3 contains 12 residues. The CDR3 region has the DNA TGTGCCAGCAGTGAAGGTCGAGAGACCCAGTACTTC. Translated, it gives CASSEGRETQYF.

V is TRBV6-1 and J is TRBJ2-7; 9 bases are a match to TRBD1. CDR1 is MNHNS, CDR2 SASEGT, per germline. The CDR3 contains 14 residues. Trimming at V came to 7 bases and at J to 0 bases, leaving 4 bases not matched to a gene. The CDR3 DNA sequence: TGTGCCAGCAAAAGGACAGGGGACTCCTACGAGCAGTACTTC. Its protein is CASKRTGDSYEQYF.

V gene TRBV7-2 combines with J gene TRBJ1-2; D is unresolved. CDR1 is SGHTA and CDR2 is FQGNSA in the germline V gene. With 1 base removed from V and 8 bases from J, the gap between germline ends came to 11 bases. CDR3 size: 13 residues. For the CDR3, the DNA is TGTGCCAGCAGCTTAGTTGAGGGCAGCGGCTACACCTTC. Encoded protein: CASSLVEGSGYTF.

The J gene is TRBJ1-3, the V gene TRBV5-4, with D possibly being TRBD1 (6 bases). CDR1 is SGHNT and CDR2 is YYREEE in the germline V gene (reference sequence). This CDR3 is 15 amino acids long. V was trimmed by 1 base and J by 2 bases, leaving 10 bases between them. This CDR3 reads CASSLLGATGNTIYF. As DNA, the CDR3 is TGTGCCAGCAGCTTGCTGGGGGCAACTGGAAACACCATATATTTT.

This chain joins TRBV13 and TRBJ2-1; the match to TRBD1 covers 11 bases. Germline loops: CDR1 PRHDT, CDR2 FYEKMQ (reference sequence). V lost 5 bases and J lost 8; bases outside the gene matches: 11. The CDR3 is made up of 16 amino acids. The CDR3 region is CASSTRTGGKSDEQFF. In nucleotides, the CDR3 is TGTGCCAGCAGCACCCGGACAGGGGGCAAGTCGGATGAGCAGTTCTTC.

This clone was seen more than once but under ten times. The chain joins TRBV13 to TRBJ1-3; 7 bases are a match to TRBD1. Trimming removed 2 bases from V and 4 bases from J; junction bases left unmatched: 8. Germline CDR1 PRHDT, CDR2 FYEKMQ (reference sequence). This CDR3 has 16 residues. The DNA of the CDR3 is TGTGCCAGCAGCTTACCCGACCAGGGGGGAGGAAACACCATATATTTT. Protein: CASSLPDQGGGNTIYF.

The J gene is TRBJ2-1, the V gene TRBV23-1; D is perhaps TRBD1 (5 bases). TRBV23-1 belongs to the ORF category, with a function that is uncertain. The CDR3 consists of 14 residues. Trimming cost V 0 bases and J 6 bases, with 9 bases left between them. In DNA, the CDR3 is TGCGCCAGCAGTCAATCCGCAGGGTTCAATGAGCAGTTCTTC. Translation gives CASSQSAGFNEQFF.

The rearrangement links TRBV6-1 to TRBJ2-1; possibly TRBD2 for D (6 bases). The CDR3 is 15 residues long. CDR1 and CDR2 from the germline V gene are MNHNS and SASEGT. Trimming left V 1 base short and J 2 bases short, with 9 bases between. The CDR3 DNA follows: TGTGCCAGCAGTGAAGTCCGGGGGACCTACAATGAGCAGTTCTTC. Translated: CASSEVRGTYNEQFF.

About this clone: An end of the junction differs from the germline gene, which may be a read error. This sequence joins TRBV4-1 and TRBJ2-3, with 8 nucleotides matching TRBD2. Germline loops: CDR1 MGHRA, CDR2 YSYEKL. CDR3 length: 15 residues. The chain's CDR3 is CASNQLAEGGDTQYF. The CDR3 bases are TGCGCCAGCAACCAACTAGCGGAGGGGGGAGATACGCAGTATTTT.

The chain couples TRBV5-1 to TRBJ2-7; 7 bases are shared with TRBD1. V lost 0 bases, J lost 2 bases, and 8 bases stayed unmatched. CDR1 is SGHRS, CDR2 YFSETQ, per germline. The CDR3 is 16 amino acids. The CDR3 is CASSLDAGGVTYEQYF. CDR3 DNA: TGCGCCAGCAGCTTGGATGCAGGGGGTGTAACCTACGAGCAGTACTTC.

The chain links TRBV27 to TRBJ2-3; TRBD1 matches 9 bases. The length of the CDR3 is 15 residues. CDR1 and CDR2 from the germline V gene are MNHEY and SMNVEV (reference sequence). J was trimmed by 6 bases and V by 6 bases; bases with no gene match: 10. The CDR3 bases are TGTGCCAGCAGGGGATCTAAGGACAGGGGCGATACGCAGTATTTT. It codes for CASRGSKDRGDTQYF.

The CDR3 sequence: CASSSPQASGSYEQYF. CDR3 bases: TGTGCCAGCAGCTCCCCCCAGGCGAGCGGGAGCTACGAGCAGTACTTC. The V call is TRBV11-2, the J call TRBJ2-7, with TRBD2 identical over 8 bases. From germline, CDR1 is SGHAT and CDR2 FQNNGV. The V gene end was trimmed by 4 bases and the J gene end by 3 bases; junction bases not matched to a gene: 11. The CDR3 covers 16 residues.

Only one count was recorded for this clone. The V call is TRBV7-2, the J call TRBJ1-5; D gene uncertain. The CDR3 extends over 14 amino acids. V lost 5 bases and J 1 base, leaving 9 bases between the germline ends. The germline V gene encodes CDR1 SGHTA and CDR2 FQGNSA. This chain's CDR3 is CASSPGGSNQPQHF. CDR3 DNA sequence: TGTGCCAGCAGCCCAGGAGGAAGCAATCAGCCCCAGCATTTT. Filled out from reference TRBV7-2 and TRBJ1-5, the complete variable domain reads GAGVSQSPSNKVTEKGKDVELRCDPISGHTALYWYRQSLGQGLEFLIYFQGNSAPDKSGLPSDRFSAERTGGSVSTLTIQRTQQEDSAVYLCASSPGGSNQPQHFGDGTRLSIL.

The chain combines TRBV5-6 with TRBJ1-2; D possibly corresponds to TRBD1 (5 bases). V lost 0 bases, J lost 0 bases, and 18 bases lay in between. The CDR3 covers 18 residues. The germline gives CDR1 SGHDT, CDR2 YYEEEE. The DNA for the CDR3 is TGTGCCAGCAGCTTGGGCCAGGGCCTTCCCCGGACTAACTATGGCTACACCTTC. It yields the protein CASSLGQGLPRTNYGYTF.

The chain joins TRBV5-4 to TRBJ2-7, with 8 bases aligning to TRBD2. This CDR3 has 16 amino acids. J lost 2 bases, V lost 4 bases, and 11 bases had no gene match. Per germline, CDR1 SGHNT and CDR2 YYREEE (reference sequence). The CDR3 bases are TGTGCCAGCAGCGCGTCCGGCGGGAGGACGGCCTACGAGCAGTACTTC. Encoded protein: CASSASGGRTAYEQYF.

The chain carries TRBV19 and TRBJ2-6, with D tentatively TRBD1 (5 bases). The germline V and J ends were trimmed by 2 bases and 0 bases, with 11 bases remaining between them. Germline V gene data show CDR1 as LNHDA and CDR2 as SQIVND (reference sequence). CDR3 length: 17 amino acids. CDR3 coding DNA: TGTGCCAGTAGTATATCCCCCCAGGGCTCTGGGGCCAACGTCCTGACTTTC. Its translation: CASSISPQGSGANVLTF.

CDR3 in DNA: TGCGCCAGCAGCTTCAGAAGCGGGGAAGAGACCCAGTACTTC. As protein: CASSFRSGEETQYF. The genes are TRBV4-1 and TRBJ2-5, with 7 bases aligning to TRBD2. The germline CDR1 and CDR2 sequences are MGHRA and YSYEKL. The CDR3 totals 14 residues. J was trimmed by 3 bases and V by 5 bases; bases with no gene match: 6.

The CDR3 region has the DNA TGTGCCAGCAGCCCATGGCCTGGGACTAGCACATACAATGAGCAGTTCTTC. Its protein is CASSPWPGTSTYNEQFF. The chain joins TRBV4-2 to TRBJ2-1, with 9 bases identical to TRBD2. J was trimmed by 4 bases and V by 4 bases; bases with no gene match: 11. CDR3 length equals 17 residues. The V gene's germline CDR1 is LGHNA and CDR2 YNFKEQ.

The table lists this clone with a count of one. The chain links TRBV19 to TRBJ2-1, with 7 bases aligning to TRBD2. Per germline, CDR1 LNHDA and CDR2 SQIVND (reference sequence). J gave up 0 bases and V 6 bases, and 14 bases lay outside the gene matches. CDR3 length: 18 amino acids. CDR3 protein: CASSVIRPPSGSYNEQFF. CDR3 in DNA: TGTGCCAGTAGCGTTATAAGACCCCCTAGCGGCTCCTACAATGAGCAGTTCTTC.

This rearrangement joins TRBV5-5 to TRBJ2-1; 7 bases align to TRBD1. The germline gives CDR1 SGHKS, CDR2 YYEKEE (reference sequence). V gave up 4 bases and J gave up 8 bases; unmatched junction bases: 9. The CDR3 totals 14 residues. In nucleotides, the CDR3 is TGTGCCAGCAGCCTCAGACAGGGCGAGGATGAGCAGTTCTTC. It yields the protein CASSLRQGEDEQFF.

CDR3: CASRRGYPPYEQYF. The CDR3 nucleotides are TGTGCCAGCAGGAGGGGGTATCCCCCCTACGAGCAGTACTTC. V gene TRBV6-1 combines with J gene TRBJ2-7, with D perhaps TRBD1 (6 bases). This CDR3 has 14 amino acids. V lost 6 bases and J 2 bases, leaving 14 bases between the germline ends. The germline gives CDR1 MNHNS, CDR2 SASEGT.